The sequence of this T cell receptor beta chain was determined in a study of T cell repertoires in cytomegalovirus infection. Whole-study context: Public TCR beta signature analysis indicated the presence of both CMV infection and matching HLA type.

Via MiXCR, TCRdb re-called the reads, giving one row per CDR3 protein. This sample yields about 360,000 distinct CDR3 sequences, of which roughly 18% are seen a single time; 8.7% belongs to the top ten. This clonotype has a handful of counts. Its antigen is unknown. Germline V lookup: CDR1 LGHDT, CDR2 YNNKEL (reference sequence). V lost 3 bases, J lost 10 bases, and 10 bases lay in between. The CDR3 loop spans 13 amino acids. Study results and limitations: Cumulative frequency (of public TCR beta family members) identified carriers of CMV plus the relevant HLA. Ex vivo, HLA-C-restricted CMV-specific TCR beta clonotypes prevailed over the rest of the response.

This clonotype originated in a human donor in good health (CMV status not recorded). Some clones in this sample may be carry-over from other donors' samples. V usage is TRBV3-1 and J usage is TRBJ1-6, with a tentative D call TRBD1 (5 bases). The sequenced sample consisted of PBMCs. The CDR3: CASSQGPSSPLHF. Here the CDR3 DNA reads TGTGCCAGCAGCCAGGGACCCTCCTCACCCCTCCACTTT.